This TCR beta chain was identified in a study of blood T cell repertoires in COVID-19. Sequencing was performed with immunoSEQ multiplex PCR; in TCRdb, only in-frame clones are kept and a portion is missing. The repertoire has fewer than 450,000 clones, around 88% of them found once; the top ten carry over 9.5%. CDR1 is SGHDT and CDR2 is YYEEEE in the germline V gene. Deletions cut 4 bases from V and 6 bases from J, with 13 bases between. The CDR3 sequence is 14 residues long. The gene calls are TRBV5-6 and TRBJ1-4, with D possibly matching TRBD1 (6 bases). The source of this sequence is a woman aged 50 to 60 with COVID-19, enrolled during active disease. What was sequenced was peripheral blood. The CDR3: CASSPGQRDEKLFF. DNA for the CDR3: TGTGCCAGCAGCCCTGGACAGAGAGATGAAAAACTGTTTTTT.